The 24 T cell receptor beta chains below were found in one sample sequenced in a study of STAT3 mutations in large granular lymphocyte leukemia. General study results and limits: At least one immunodominant TCR beta clonotype appeared in every T-cell large granular lymphocyte leukemia patient.

Repertoires were generated with immunoSEQ multiplex PCR, while TCRdb's copy carries only in-frame clones and drops some. This table has 37,000 or so clones, approximately 90% appearing once. Their specific antigens are unknown. Sequenced sample: PBMCs. These receptors were collected from a human donor with T large granular lymphocyte leukemia. Some clones in this sample may be carry-over from other donors' samples.

The chain employs TRBV4-2 and TRBJ2-3, with TRBD2 matching over 9 bases. Per germline, CDR1 LGHNA and CDR2 YNFKEQ. The CDR3 length is 15 residues. The junction had 7 bases not matched to a gene; V was cut back by 3 bases and J by 6 bases. The CDR3 DNA reads TGTGCCAGCAGCCAGGATAAGCGGGGGGCGGATACGCAGTATTTT. Residues: CASSQDKRGADTQYF.

A single count supports this clone. The V and J genes are TRBV19 and TRBJ2-7; perhaps TRBD1 as D (6 bases). The CDR3 loop spans 13 amino acids. Trimming pared 5 bases from V and 3 bases from J, leaving 11 bases between. Germline assignment: CDR1 LNHDA and CDR2 SQIVND (reference sequence). The DNA of the CDR3 is TGTGCCAGTAGTCTGGACAGAAACTACGAGCAGTACTTC. This encodes CASSLDRNYEQYF.

The CDR3 region has the DNA TGTGCCAGTAGCCCTGAGGCAGGGCGAGCTTTCTTT. This gives the protein CASSPEAGRAFF. The V and J genes are TRBV19 and TRBJ1-1; D might be TRBD1 (5 bases). V was clipped by 6 bases and J by 10 bases, with 15 bases between them. The germline V gene has CDR1 LNHDA and CDR2 SQIVND (reference sequence). The CDR3 covers 12 residues.

V usage is TRBV28 and J usage is TRBJ2-2; D uncertain. Trimming left V 5 bases short and J 4 bases short, with 17 bases between. This CDR3 comprises 16 residues. Per the germline V gene, CDR1 is MDHEN and CDR2 is SYDVKM. In DNA form, the CDR3 reads TGTGCCAGCAGTACTCCAGATTCCTCGCTCACCGGGGAGCTGTTTTTT. This sequence encodes CASSTPDSSLTGELFF.

This chain links TRBV10-3 with TRBJ1-2; 9 positions agree with TRBD1. The CDR3 covers 12 residues. The germline V gene encodes CDR1 ENHRY and CDR2 SYGVKD. V lost 5 bases and J lost 6; bases outside the gene matches: 1. The CDR3 coding sequence is TGTGCCATCAGTTGGGACAGGGATGGCTACACCTTC. It specifies CAISWDRDGYTF.

This sequence joins TRBV12-5 and TRBJ2-3; possibly TRBD1 for D (8 bases). CDR1 and CDR2 from the germline V gene are LGHNT and FRNRAP. V gave up 4 bases and J gave up 8 bases, with 13 bases separating them. This CDR3 is 13 amino acids long. CDR3 sequence (DNA): TGTGCTAGTGGTTCACAGGGGGGGTCTACGCAGTATTTT. This codes for CASGSQGGSTQYF.

The V call is TRBV7-2, the J call TRBJ1-5; unclear D gene. The V gene lost 5 bases and the J gene lost 0 bases, with 5 bases spanning the gap. CDR1 SGHTA and CDR2 FQGNSA come from the germline V gene. CDR3 length equals 13 residues. The DNA for the CDR3 is TGTGCCAGCAGCCCCTTTAGCAATCAGCCCCAGCATTTT. Translated, it gives CASSPFSNQPQHF.

CDR3 amino acids: CASSLTDTSTDTQYF. CDR3 nucleotides: TGTGCCAGCAGTTTAACAGATACTAGCACAGATACGCAGTATTTT. The chain joins TRBV27 to TRBJ2-3, with D unclear. The germline V and J ends were trimmed by 2 bases and 0 bases, with 9 bases remaining between them. This CDR3 is built from 15 residues. Looked up from germline, CDR1 is MNHEY and CDR2 is SMNVEV (reference sequence).

This chain uses TRBV5-1 with TRBJ1-4, with D perhaps TRBD1 (6 bases). V lost 2 bases to trimming and J lost 8 bases, with 13 bases between them. The CDR3 spans 14 residues. Per germline, CDR1 SGHRS and CDR2 YFSETQ. This CDR3 is CASSLTGNNEKLFF. The CDR3 coding sequence is TGCGCCAGCAGCTTAACAGGGAACAACGAAAAACTGTTTTTT.

The V call is TRBV5-1, the J call TRBJ2-3; D uncertain. The CDR3 is 15 residues long. With 2 bases removed from V and 1 base from J, the gap between germline ends came to 11 bases. CDR1 SGHRS and CDR2 YFSETQ come from the germline V gene. Here the CDR3 reads CASSLSAAGTDTQYF. The CDR3 coding sequence is TGCGCCAGCAGCTTATCGGCCGCCGGCACAGATACGCAGTATTTT.

This clone was detected once. J is TRBJ2-1 and V is TRBV5-1; TRBD1 matches at 9 bases. J gave up 10 bases and V 4 bases, and 9 bases lay outside the gene matches. CDR1 is SGHRS and CDR2 is YFSETQ in the germline V gene. CDR3 length equals 14 residues. CDR3 in DNA: TGCGCCAGCAGCCCGAGGGACAGGGTGCCCGAGCAGTTCTTC. It yields the protein CASSPRDRVPEQFF.

This clone has a single count. The genes are TRBV4-1 and TRBJ1-6; no definite D call. V was shortened by 4 bases and J by 0 bases, with 13 bases between the two germline ends. Germline V gives CDR1 MGHRA, CDR2 YSYEKL. The CDR3 loop spans 17 amino acids. DNA of the CDR3: TGCGCCAGCAGCCTCCCGGAGGGCCTCTCCTATAATTCACCCCTCCACTTT. It yields the protein CASSLPEGLSYNSPLHF.

The chain combines TRBV29-1 with TRBJ1-1; D possibly corresponds to TRBD1 (5 bases). Trimming shortened V by 3 bases and J by 1 base, and 9 bases separated the two germline ends. The CDR3 extends over 13 amino acids. Germline loops: CDR1 SQVTM, CDR2 ANQGSEA. Here the CDR3 reads CSVESRENTEAFF. The CDR3 DNA reads as TGCAGCGTTGAGTCCAGGGAGAACACTGAAGCTTTCTTT.

V usage is TRBV28 and J usage is TRBJ2-3; D is ambiguous. CDR3 length: 13 amino acids. V gave up 6 bases and J gave up 1 base, with 8 bases separating them. CDR1 is MDHEN and CDR2 is SYDVKM in the germline V gene. This CDR3 is CASRDQGTDTQYF. The CDR3 DNA sequence: TGTGCCAGCAGGGATCAGGGCACAGATACGCAGTATTTT.

The chain employs TRBV28 and TRBJ1-1, with a tentative D call TRBD1 (5 bases). Trimming left V 6 bases short and J 5 bases short, with 13 bases between. The CDR3 runs 13 residues. Germline V gives CDR1 MDHEN, CDR2 SYDVKM. CDR3 sequence reads: CASSLQRGTEAFF. Here the CDR3 DNA reads TGTGCCAGCAGCTTGCAGAGGGGTACTGAAGCTTTCTTT.

The DNA for the CDR3 is TGCGCCAGCAGCCGACAGGGGTGGGAAAAACTGTTTTTT. Translation gives CASSRQGWEKLFF. The chain links TRBV4-1 to TRBJ1-4; 8 bases fit TRBD1. The trim removed 4 bases at V and 8 bases at J, leaving 3 bases unmatched. The CDR3 totals 13 residues. Germline V CDR1 and CDR2: MGHRA, YSYEKL.

The rearrangement uses TRBV19 and TRBJ2-1, with 12 nucleotides matching TRBD2. CDR1 and CDR2 from the germline V gene are LNHDA and SQIVND (reference sequence). The CDR3 sequence is 16 residues long. V trimming: 10 bases; J trimming: 7 bases; junction bases outside the gene matches: 14. The CDR3 protein is CATTGLWTSGANEQFF. In DNA form, the CDR3 reads TGTGCCACTACGGGGCTTTGGACTAGCGGGGCAAATGAGCAGTTCTTC.

The sample holds a few counts of this clone. The rearrangement uses TRBV5-1 and TRBJ1-6; 7 nucleotides match TRBD1. The CDR3 runs to 15 residues. V gave up 5 bases and J gave up 4 bases; unmatched junction bases: 6. The germline gives CDR1 SGHRS, CDR2 YFSETQ. CDR3 coding DNA: TGCGCCAGCAGTCCAACAGGGGAGTATAATTCACCCCTCCACTTT. It codes for CASSPTGEYNSPLHF.

J is TRBJ2-1 and V is TRBV6-5; 7 nucleotides align to TRBD2. V was pared by 6 bases and J by 3 bases, with 8 bases of the junction left unmatched. Germline CDR1 and CDR2: MNHEY and SVGAGI. The CDR3 sequence is 15 residues long. CDR3 amino acids: CASRYGGEGYNEQFF. The CDR3 DNA is TGTGCCAGCAGATATGGGGGGGAGGGCTACAATGAGCAGTTCTTC.

The CDR3 loop reads CASSAGVKSPLHF. In DNA, the CDR3 is TGCGCCAGCAGCGCAGGGGTAAAGTCACCCCTCCACTTT. The J gene is TRBJ1-6, the V gene TRBV5-1, with a weak D call TRBD1 (6 bases). CDR3 length: 13 amino acids. Per germline, CDR1 SGHRS and CDR2 YFSETQ. V was shortened by 4 bases and J by 10 bases, with 12 bases between the two germline ends.

The chain links TRBV5-1 to TRBJ2-3; unclear D gene. Between the trimmed V and J ends, which lost 1 base and 2 bases, there was a span of 8 bases. The CDR3 is made up of 14 amino acids. CDR1 is SGHRS and CDR2 is YFSETQ in the germline V gene. CDR3 in amino acids: CASSLNRPTDTQYF. The CDR3 DNA follows: TGCGCCAGCAGCTTGAATCGACCCACAGATACGCAGTATTTT.

The chain recombines TRBV29-1 with TRBJ1-5; 7 nucleotides align to TRBD1. The CDR3 extends over 12 amino acids. Unmatched junction bases numbered 3, after V lost 4 bases and J lost 6 bases. Germline CDR1 reads SQVTM; CDR2 reads ANQGSEA. DNA for the CDR3: TGCAGCGTTGGACAGGGAACTCAGCCCCAGCATTTT. Its translation: CSVGQGTQPQHF.

The genes are TRBV7-9 and TRBJ2-5, with unresolved D. Germline CDR1 SEHNR, CDR2 FQNEAQ (reference sequence). The CDR3 has 14 amino acids. Trimming removed 2 bases from V and 1 base from J, with 8 bases in between. The CDR3 loop reads CASSLRLTQETQYF. The CDR3 bases are TGTGCCAGCAGCTTACGCCTCACCCAAGAGACCCAGTACTTC.

The count of this clone is one. The chain has TRBV7-2 and TRBJ2-2; D might be TRBD1 or TRBD2, each matching 7 bases. The CDR3 is made up of 15 amino acids. Germline-derived CDR1 and CDR2 are SGHTA and FQGNSA. The V and J ends lost 4 bases and 9 bases respectively, with 18 bases between them. The CDR3 region is CASSYPGGVSWELFF. The CDR3 nucleotides are TGTGCCAGCAGCTACCCAGGGGGGGTTTCGTGGGAGCTGTTTTTT.